What follows are 14 T cell receptor beta chains derived from one specimen sequenced in a study of T cell responses to AZD1222 COVID-19 vaccine. The data were produced by immunoSEQ multiplex PCR, yet TCRdb's version contains in-frame clones alone and is incomplete. The sample contains fewer than 95,000 clones, around 89% of which appear only once. The source was peripheral blood, collected 28 days after the second AZD1222 dose. All receptors derive from an adult who received the AZD1222 COVID-19 vaccine.

This chain uses TRBV15 with TRBJ1-2, with 8 bases matching TRBD1. Trimming took 5 bases from V and 2 from J; bases not matched to a gene: 4. Germline V gene sequence: CDR1 LNHNV, CDR2 YYDKDF (reference sequence). This CDR3 is built from 14 residues. This chain's CDR3 is CATSRRTGNYGYTF. The CDR3 region has the DNA TGTGCCACCAGCCGAAGGACAGGGAACTATGGCTACACCTTC.

The rearrangement joins TRBV11-2 to TRBJ1-1; D gene ambiguous. Per the germline V gene, CDR1 is SGHAT and CDR2 is FQNNGV. Trimming removed 5 bases from V and 4 bases from J, with 11 bases in between. The CDR3 length is 13 residues. The CDR3 sequence: CASSPEWGTEAFF. CDR3 sequence (DNA): TGTGCCAGCAGCCCCGAGTGGGGCACTGAAGCTTTCTTT.

The CDR3 sequence is CASSLAVTGGYYGYTF. Written as DNA, the CDR3 is TGCGCCAGCAGCTTGGCTGTGACAGGGGGCTACTATGGCTACACCTTC. The chain is built from TRBV5-1 and TRBJ1-2, with 10 bases lining up with TRBD1. Unmatched junction bases numbered 5, after V lost 0 bases and J lost 3 bases. Per the germline V gene, CDR1 is SGHRS and CDR2 is YFSETQ. The CDR3 loop spans 16 amino acids.

This chain connects TRBV6-2 or TRBV6-3 to TRBJ1-4; 8 nucleotides line up with TRBD1. CDR3 size: 15 residues. Germline V lookup: CDR1 MNHEY, CDR2 SVGEGT. The junction had 10 bases not matched to a gene; V was cut back by 5 bases and J by 8 bases. In DNA form, the CDR3 reads TGTGCCAGCAGTCGGACAGGGATGGGGGTCGAAAAACTGTTTTTT. It codes for CASSRTGMGVEKLFF.

The chain recombines TRBV6-5 with TRBJ2-7; tentatively, D is TRBD1 (5 bases). The CDR3 consists of 15 residues. V dropped 6 bases and J dropped 2 bases, with 17 bases sitting between them. Germline V gives CDR1 MNHEY, CDR2 SVGAGI. CDR3 protein: CASSDRTLGPYEQYF. The CDR3 DNA reads as TGTGCCAGCAGCGATAGGACACTTGGTCCCTACGAGCAGTACTTC.

The chain employs TRBV5-4 and TRBJ1-1; possible D gene TRBD1, 5 bases. This CDR3 is built from 14 residues. V gave up 4 bases and J gave up 0 bases, with 10 bases separating them. Germline CDR1 and CDR2: SGHNT and YYREEE (reference sequence). CDR3 sequence (DNA): TGTGCCAGCAGCCACCGGGACGTGAACACTGAAGCTTTCTTT. This encodes CASSHRDVNTEAFF.

In DNA, the CDR3 is TGTGCCAGCAGATCGACGGCGAGCTCCTACGAGCAGTACTTC. This codes for CASRSTASSYEQYF. This chain joins TRBV6-1 and TRBJ2-7; no definite D call. Germline CDR1 reads MNHNS; CDR2 reads SASEGT. Between the trimmed V and J ends, which lost 6 bases and 0 bases, there was a span of 12 bases. The CDR3 has 14 amino acids.

This chain joins TRBV11-3 and TRBJ2-3; D not resolved. CDR1 and CDR2 (germline): SGHNT, YENEEA. The CDR3 is 13 residues long. Trimming shortened V by 7 bases and J by 1 base, and 9 bases separated the two germline ends. Written as DNA, the CDR3 is TGTGCCAGCAAGGACGACCGCACAGATACGCAGTATTTT. Amino acid sequence: CASKDDRTDTQYF.

V gene TRBV28 combines with J gene TRBJ1-2, with 7 nucleotides matching TRBD1. This CDR3 has 13 amino acids. The J segment lost 1 base and the V segment lost 6 bases, leaving 2 bases of the junction unmatched. Looked up from germline, CDR1 is MDHEN and CDR2 is SYDVKM. CDR3 in DNA: TGTGCCAGCAGCTGGGACAGTAACTATGGCTACACCTTC. The encoded protein is CASSWDSNYGYTF.

This rearrangement joins TRBV27 to TRBJ1-1; no clear D. The ends were cut back, 6 bases at V and 0 bases at J, with 8 bases in the middle. The CDR3 loop spans 13 amino acids. CDR1 is MNHEY, CDR2 SMNVEV, per germline (reference sequence). This CDR3 is CASSFQVNTEAFF. DNA of the CDR3: TGTGCCAGCAGCTTCCAGGTGAACACTGAAGCTTTCTTT.

The chain carries TRBV12-5 and TRBJ2-3, with D perhaps TRBD1 or TRBD2 (7 bases each). Germline V lookup: CDR1 LGHNT, CDR2 FRNRAP. The CDR3 sequence is 15 residues long. The V end was cut by 5 bases, the J end by 8 bases, with 20 bases between. For the CDR3, the DNA is TGTGCTAGTGGTGGGACAGCGAATGGGGGGGGTACGCAGTATTTT. Protein product: CASGGTANGGGTQYF.

J is TRBJ2-5 and V is TRBV7-6; TRBD2 agrees at 8 bases. This CDR3 has 15 residues. Germline V gene lookup returns CDR1 SGHVS and CDR2 FNYEAQ. V lost 5 bases, J lost 5 bases, and 10 bases stayed unmatched. The CDR3 protein is CASSVPTGGPETQYF. The CDR3 nucleotides are TGTGCCAGCAGCGTCCCTACGGGGGGGCCTGAGACCCAGTACTTC.

The chain joins TRBV5-1 to TRBJ2-2; TRBD1 matches at 8 bases. The ends lost 4 bases at V and 0 bases at J; junction bases unmatched: 8. CDR1 SGHRS and CDR2 YFSETQ come from the germline V gene. This CDR3 region has 17 residues. The CDR3 DNA is TGCGCCAGCAGCCCGGGCGCACAGGGGGCGAACACCGGGGAGCTGTTTTTT. Protein: CASSPGAQGANTGELFF.

This sequence joins TRBV4-2 and TRBJ1-3; maybe TRBD1 (5 bases). This CDR3 has 16 amino acids. Trimming cost V 3 bases and J 4 bases, with 16 bases left between them. The germline V gene has CDR1 LGHNA and CDR2 YNFKEQ. The DNA of the CDR3 is TGTGCCAGCAGCCAGGTTGGGACCGCGCCAGGAAACACCATATATTTT. Its protein product is CASSQVGTAPGNTIYF.